The T cell receptor (beta chain) described here comes from a study of cytomegalovirus exposure and HLA in healthy donors. Study-level results: Many donors carried some public TCRs, although rarity characterized most TCR sequences.

Profiled with immunoSEQ multiplex PCR; TCRdb holds only in-frame clones, not every one. The sample includes tens of thousands of clones, roughly 95% of them seen just once. Notes on this clone: No antigen is known for it.

These donors were members of the approximately 120-subject validation cohort, a group separate from the approximately 670-subject first cohort. J gave up 3 bases and V 6 bases, and 8 bases lay outside the gene matches. CDR1 and CDR2 (germline): MNHEY, SVGAGI. The CDR3 covers 15 residues. The gene calls are TRBV6-5 and TRBJ1-5; 7 bases fit TRBD1. The source is a man between 18 and 35 years old in good health and CMV-seronegative. Material for sequencing was PBMCs. CDR3 amino acids: CASSPRGIFNQPQHF. The CDR3 nucleotides are TGTGCCAGCAGCCCCAGGGGGATCTTCAATCAGCCCCAGCATTTT.